This T cell receptor beta chain was sequenced for a study of T cells after yellow fever vaccination. Whole-study results and caveats: Once the booster was given, most primary-vaccination clones reappeared, at approximately 97% for CD4 and over 85% for CD8. A small share of clonotypes appeared in both CD4 and CD8 compartments. Secondary responses were weaker yet peaked faster, day 5 versus 15. There were almost no vaccine-responding clonotypes detectable in the sorted memory subsets on day 0.

This clonotype was detected many times. J was trimmed by 10 bases and V by 1 base; bases with no gene match: 12. CDR1 and CDR2 from the germline V gene are LNHNV and YYDKDF (reference sequence). The CDR3 length is 15 residues. One entry per CDR3 protein, called by TCRdb with MiXCR from the 5' RACE reads. The top ten clones hold less than 0.45% of a sample with some 16,000 distinct CDR3 sequences, over 3.5% of them seen once. This chain joins TRBV15 and TRBJ1-2, with 7 nucleotides matching TRBD1. Material: PBMCs, either bulk or a sorted T-cell subset (CD4+, CD8+, memory, or dextramer-sorted; not recorded which), obtained 15 days after the yellow fever booster vaccination. This clonotype originated in a man younger than 45 who received the YFV17D yellow fever vaccine. DNA of the CDR3: TGTGCCACCAGCAGAGTTGAGGGACAGCCCAGTGTCTACACCTTC. Translating it yields CATSRVEGQPSVYTF.